These 3 T cell receptor beta chains were sequenced from one sample in a study of blood T cell repertoires in COVID-19. TCRdb's table, derived via immunoSEQ multiplex PCR, lists solely in-frame clones and lacks some. The sample lists 150,000 to 200,000 clones, 70% to 90% occurring once. Material: peripheral blood. The receptor source for this set is a man aged 40-50 years who had recovered from COVID-19.

Points on this clone: A read error may produce the germline difference seen at one junction end. The chain has TRBV7-2 and TRBJ1-2, with a possible D match to TRBD1 (5 bases). CDR1 is SGHTA, CDR2 FQGNSA, per germline. The CDR3 runs to 12 residues. CDR3 nucleotides: TGTGCCAGCAGACCCGCGGGGCGGGTCATGCTCTTC. Protein: CASRPAGRVMLF.

V gene TRBV10-3 combines with J gene TRBJ1-2; 12 positions agree with TRBD1. The CDR3 runs 14 residues. CDR1 ENHRY and CDR2 SYGVKD come from the germline V gene. Trimming at V came to 6 bases and at J to 6 bases, leaving 5 bases not matched to a gene. CDR3 coding DNA: TGTGCCATCAGGAGGGACAGGGGGCTGAATGGCTACACCTTC. Residues: CAIRRDRGLNGYTF.

This sequence joins TRBV11-3 and TRBJ2-2, with 12 bases identical to TRBD1. The V and J ends lost 10 bases and 4 bases, in that order; junction bases with no gene match: 10. Germline V gene data show CDR1 as SGHNT and CDR2 as YENEEA. The CDR3 has 16 residues. CDR3 nucleotide sequence: TGTGCCACCGGGACAGGGGGCTACCTCCCCACCGGGGAGCTGTTTTTT. Translating gives CATGTGGYLPTGELFF.